The rows below give T cell receptor beta chains drawn from one sample of a study of T cell repertoires in cytomegalovirus infection. TCRdb re-called the reads through MiXCR, storing one row per CDR3 protein. The sample includes 550,000 to 700,000 distinct CDR3 sequences, around two fifths seen only once; the top ten take 48%. Antigens for these TCRs are unknown. The source was cultured PBMCs, collected from culture after CMV antigen stimulation. The receptors shown here come from a human donor in good health (CMV status not recorded). Some clones in this sample may be carry-over from other donors' samples. Both conserved end residues are trimmed from each CDR3. Fields, in order: J gene, V gene, D gene, CDR3 protein. A D gene is named only where the DNA matches it firmly.

J: TRBJ1-1; V: TRBV7-2; D: TRBD1; CDR3: ASSWGTAPGAF
J: TRBJ2-1; V: TRBV19; D: TRBD1; CDR3: ASSIGQGIQF
J: TRBJ1-1; V: TRBV18; D: NA; CDR3: ASSLSTGFDTEAF
J: TRBJ1-1; V: TRBV7-2; D: NA; CDR3: ASSAHFHVLEAF
J: TRBJ1-5; V: TRBV19; D: NA; CDR3: ASNQGYQPQH
J: TRBJ2-7; V: TRBV20-1; D: NA; CDR3: SAQDSVDPYEQY
J: TRBJ2-7; V: TRBV7-6; D: NA; CDR3: ASSPNRGGFYEQY
J: TRBJ1-1; V: TRBV7-9; D: NA; CDR3: ASTEGLRGDTEAF
J: TRBJ2-1; V: TRBV6-2/TRBV6-3; D: NA; CDR3: ASSPKSVSYNEQF
J: TRBJ2-3; V: TRBV19; D: TRBD2; CDR3: ASTPSGGVADTQY
J: TRBJ2-7; V: TRBV7-9; D: NA; CDR3: ASSFLGVGYEQY
J: TRBJ2-2; V: TRBV12-3/TRBV12-4; D: NA; CDR3: ASTGGRTNTGELF
J: TRBJ2-1; V: TRBV7-2; D: TRBD2; CDR3: ASSFGTSGGRSSYNEQF
J: TRBJ1-2; V: TRBV6-6; D: NA; CDR3: ASSYVGRINYGYT
J: TRBJ2-5; V: TRBV6-2/TRBV6-3; D: TRBD2; CDR3: ANSPSGTSGTGTQY
J: TRBJ2-2; V: TRBV5-5; D: TRBD2; CDR3: ASSSSGIDTGELF
J: TRBJ1-1; V: TRBV20-1; D: TRBD1; CDR3: SARPAGTGGNTEAF
J: TRBJ2-3; V: TRBV19; D: NA; CDR3: ASSTTGFRSTDTQY
J: TRBJ2-3; V: TRBV6-5; D: TRBD2; CDR3: ASSFGGGRDTQY
J: TRBJ1-4; V: TRBV7-2; D: NA; CDR3: ASSVGRARVEKLF
J: TRBJ1-5; V: TRBV2; D: NA; CDR3: ASSEEVGSPGSQH
J: TRBJ2-7; V: TRBV7-9; D: TRBD2; CDR3: ASSSSGLAGFLYEQY
J: TRBJ2-5; V: TRBV7-7; D: TRBD2; CDR3: ASSFGLAGGRETQY
J: TRBJ2-7; V: TRBV12-3/TRBV12-4; D: TRBD1; CDR3: ASSLGGQGASYEQY
J: TRBJ2-2; V: TRBV19; D: TRBD2; CDR3: ASSITSGSVELF
J: TRBJ1-5; V: TRBV20-1; D: TRBD1; CDR3: SASGTDRSQPQH
J: TRBJ1-5; V: TRBV7-2; D: TRBD1; CDR3: ASSLYRTGNQPQH
J: TRBJ2-3; V: TRBV7-6; D: NA; CDR3: ASSLGQVVHTLDTQY
J: TRBJ2-3; V: TRBV7-2; D: TRBD2; CDR3: ASSLESGLAGTSTDTQY
J: TRBJ1-6; V: TRBV12-3/TRBV12-4; D: NA; CDR3: ASSSHIGSPLH
J: TRBJ1-4; V: TRBV25-1; D: NA; CDR3: ASSERKVGSNEKLF
J: TRBJ1-4; V: TRBV27; D: TRBD1; CDR3: ATKTGEGKLF
J: TRBJ1-2; V: TRBV11-2; D: NA; CDR3: ASSREKLSGGYT
J: TRBJ2-7; V: TRBV20-1; D: TRBD1; CDR3: SASNARQGAYEQY
J: TRBJ2-1; V: TRBV7-8; D: NA; CDR3: ASSPPVLSYNEQF
J: TRBJ2-1; V: TRBV20-1; D: NA; CDR3: SARGRPYNEQF
J: TRBJ2-3; V: TRBV7-2; D: NA; CDR3: ASTRASLAGHTDTQY
J: TRBJ1-4; V: TRBV19; D: TRBD1; CDR3: ASSLRQGRDEKLF
J: TRBJ2-3; V: TRBV7-6; D: NA; CDR3: ASSPGPSGRLDTQY
J: TRBJ2-2; V: TRBV19; D: NA; CDR3: ASSPSGAGPNTGELF
J: TRBJ1-1; V: TRBV12-3/TRBV12-4; D: NA; CDR3: ASSFRRTNTEAF
J: TRBJ2-1; V: TRBV7-2; D: TRBD2; CDR3: ASSNRLAGTGEQF
J: TRBJ1-1; V: TRBV5-1; D: TRBD1; CDR3: ASSLQGGNTEAF
J: TRBJ1-2; V: TRBV7-8; D: TRBD1; CDR3: ASGILGQGLGYT